Below, 2 T cell receptor beta chains from the same sample are listed, as sequenced in a study of T cell responses to AZD1222 COVID-19 vaccine. Libraries were prepared by immunoSEQ multiplex PCR; TCRdb keeps only in-frame clonotypes and omits some of them. This table has 150,000 to 200,000 clones, around 90% appearing once. The specimen comprised peripheral blood, sampled on day 0 of AZD1222 vaccination. These TCRs come from an adult in good health.

The CDR3, as DNA: TGTGCCAGCAGCTTAGTCAGCGGGGGGAGCACAGATACGCAGTATTTT. Its translation is CASSLVSGGSTDTQYF. The genes are TRBV7-2 and TRBJ2-3; TRBD2 matches 9 bases. V shed 1 base and J 0 bases; nucleotides not matched to a gene: 2. CDR1 is SGHTA, CDR2 FQGNSA, per germline. The CDR3 has 16 residues.

The V call is TRBV27, the J call TRBJ1-1, with D possibly being TRBD1 (6 bases). Germline CDR1 is MNHEY and CDR2 is SMNVEV (reference sequence). CDR3 length: 17 residues. The V and J ends lost 2 bases and 0 bases respectively, with 16 bases between them. In nucleotides, the CDR3 is TGTGCCAGCAGTTTAAGAGGCAGGGGAGCTATGAACACTGAAGCTTTCTTT. This codes for CASSLRGRGAMNTEAFF.